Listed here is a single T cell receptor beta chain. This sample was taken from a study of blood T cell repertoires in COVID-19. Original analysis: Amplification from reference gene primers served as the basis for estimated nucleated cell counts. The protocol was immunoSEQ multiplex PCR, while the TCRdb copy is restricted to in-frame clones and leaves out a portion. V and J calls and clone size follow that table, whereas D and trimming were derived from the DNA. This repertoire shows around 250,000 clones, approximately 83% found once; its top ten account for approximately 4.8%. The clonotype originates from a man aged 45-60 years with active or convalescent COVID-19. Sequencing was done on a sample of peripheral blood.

DNA for the CDR3: TGTGCCAGTAGTCCCCCGGGTTCCCGAGGGAACTATGGCTACACCTTC. This sequence encodes CASSPPGSRGNYGYTF. The chain has TRBV19 and TRBJ1-2; D unclear. The CDR3 has 16 amino acids. V lost 5 bases, J lost 2 bases, and 18 bases lay in between. CDR1 and CDR2 (germline): LNHDA, SQIVND (reference sequence).